A selection of T cell receptor beta chains follows, all from one sample in a study of shared clonotypes between healthy human individuals. Generated by immunoSEQ multiplex PCR, the TCRdb table keeps only in-frame clones and is missing some. The sample lists about 980,000 clones, 70% to 85% occurring once. The sample consisted of memory CD4+ T cells sorted from blood. All receptors derive from a man aged 18 to 30 in good health. CDR3s include the opening cysteine and the closing phenylalanine or tryptophan. The D gene is left open where the match is weak. The size of a clone is reported for some rows only, either as once, few or many, or as a class for expanded clones.

>-|TRBD2|TRBV5-4|TRBJ2-3
CASSPAGGAATDTQYF
TGTGCCAGCAGCCCGGCCGGGGGGGCTGCCACAGATACGCAGTATTTT
>-|-|TRBV9|TRBJ2-2
CATVAGELFF
TGTGCCACCGTCGCCGGGGAGCTGTTTTTT
>-|-|TRBV28|TRBJ1-5
CASSFIGGPQHF
TGTGCCAGCAGTTTCATCGGGGGGCCCCAGCATTTT
>-|TRBD1|TRBV6-4|TRBJ1-4
CASSPGQGNEKLFF
TGTGCCAGCAGTCCCGGACAGGGGAATGAAAAACTGTTTTTT
>-|TRBD2|TRBV2|TRBJ2-5
CASSPRTSGWETQYF
TGTGCCAGCAGCCCCCGGACTAGCGGGTGGGAGACCCAGTACTTC
>-|-|TRBV27|TRBJ2-1
CASSLSGSSYNEQFF
TGTGCCAGCAGTTTATCGGGGAGCTCCTACAATGAGCAGTTCTTC
>-|TRBD2|TRBV29-1|TRBJ2-7
CSARLAGGLGEQYF
TGCAGCGCACGGCTAGCGGGAGGGCTCGGTGAGCAGTACTTC
>once|-|TRBV6-1|TRBJ2-1
CASTGYNEQFF
TGTGCCAGCACCGGCTACAATGAGCAGTTCTTC
>-|-|TRBV18|TRBJ1-5
CASSLLQGGQPQHF
TGTGCCAGCTCACTGTTACAGGGCGGTCAGCCCCAGCATTTT
>-|-|TRBV30|TRBJ1-4
CAWSPQIGEVFF
TGTGCCTGGAGTCCACAAATCGGAGAGGTGTTTTTT
>-|-|TRBV6-5|TRBJ1-2
CASSLSGTYGYTF
TGTGCCAGCAGCCTGAGTGGGACATATGGCTACACCTTC
>-|TRBD2|TRBV6-5|TRBJ2-1
CASRSLGDYRQFF
TGTGCCAGCAGGTCCCTTGGGGACTATCGTCAGTTCTTC
>-|-|TRBV7-9|TRBJ1-1
CASSLGSMNTEAFF
TGTGCCAGCAGCTTGGGCTCCATGAACACTGAAGCTTTCTTT
>-|TRBD2|TRBV6-5|TRBJ2-7
CASRKVAGVYEQYF
TGTGCCAGCAGAAAAGTGGCGGGAGTCTACGAGCAGTACTTC
>-|-|TRBV5-1|TRBJ2-1
CASSLTADHNEQFF
TGCGCCAGCAGCTTGACGGCGGACCACAATGAGCAGTTCTTC
>-|-|TRBV6-6|TRBJ2-7
CASSLGMNRVWNEQYF
TGTGCCAGCAGCCTCGGGATGAACAGGGTTTGGAACGAGCAGTACTTC
>once|-|TRBV18|TRBJ1-2
CASSPEGIHGYTF
TGTGCCAGCTCACCCGAGGGGATCCATGGCTACACCTTC
>-|TRBD2|TRBV7-2|TRBJ2-3
CASSRAGGQADTQYF
TGTGCCAGCAGCCGGGCGGGAGGCCAGGCAGATACGCAGTATTTT
>-|-|TRBV5-6|TRBJ2-7
CASSLGEKQYF
TGTGCCAGCAGCCTGGGGGAGAAGCAGTACTTC
>-|-|TRBV5-4|TRBJ2-7
CASSLGVLNEQYF
TGTGCCAGCAGCTTGGGTGTTTTGAACGAGCAGTACTTC
>-|TRBD1|TRBV18|TRBJ2-7
CASSPPGTGETYEQYF
TGTGCCAGCTCACCTCCCGGGACAGGGGAGACCTACGAGCAGTACTTC
>-|-|TRBV7-2|TRBJ2-3
CASGAGRGDTQYF
TGTGCCAGCGGGGCGGGTAGGGGAGATACGCAGTATTTT
>-|-|TRBV5-1|TRBJ2-7
CASSLMGTQAYEQYF
TGCGCCAGCAGCTTGATGGGGACCCAAGCCTACGAGCAGTACTTC
>-|-|TRBV30|TRBJ1-3
CAWSETRNTIYF
TGTGCCTGGAGCGAAACCCGAAACACCATATATTTT
>few|TRBD2|TRBV11-2|TRBJ2-5
CASSLDWGGGRETQYF
TGTGCCAGCAGCTTAGATTGGGGCGGGGGTCGAGAGACCCAGTACTTC
>-|-|TRBV4-3|TRBJ1-6
CASSQGTNSPLHF
TGCGCCAGCAGCCAAGGGACTAATTCACCCCTCCACTTT
>-|-|TRBV6-5|TRBJ2-7
CASTGGVGYEQYF
TGTGCCAGCACCGGGGGCGTAGGCTACGAGCAGTACTTC
>-|-|TRBV7-8|TRBJ1-1
CASSSRQSLEAFF
TGTGCCAGCAGCTCAAGACAGTCCCTTGAAGCTTTCTTT
>-|-|TRBV6-5|TRBJ1-3
CASSPLSGNTIYF
TGTGCCAGCAGTCCGCTCTCTGGAAACACCATATATTTT
>-|-|TRBV5-1|TRBJ2-5
CASSEAGTQETQYF
TGCGCCAGCAGCGAGGCCGGGACCCAAGAGACCCAGTACTTC
>-|TRBD1|TRBV2|TRBJ2-3
CASSSTGAGTDTQYF
TGTGCCAGCAGTAGCACAGGGGCTGGCACAGATACGCAGTATTTT
>-|-|TRBV6-1|TRBJ1-5
CASSEGQWKPQHF
TGTGCCAGCAGTGAAGGACAGTGGAAGCCCCAGCATTTT
>-|-|TRBV9|TRBJ1-1
CASSVEGRHTEAFF
TGTGCCAGCAGCGTAGAGGGTCGTCACACTGAAGCTTTCTTT
>-|TRBD1|TRBV7-2|TRBJ1-5
CASSSGQGLNQPQHF
TGTGCCAGCAGCTCCGGACAGGGGCTCAATCAGCCCCAGCATTTT
>few|-|TRBV29-1|TRBJ1-2
CSVEDEDSPYGYTF
TGCAGCGTTGAAGATGAGGACAGTCCCTATGGCTACACCTTC
>-|TRBD1|TRBV7-9|TRBJ2-4
CASSHQDRLKNIQYF
TGTGCCAGCAGCCACCAGGACAGGTTGAAAAACATTCAGTACTTC
>-|TRBD1|TRBV11-2|TRBJ1-2
CASSLGQGAYGYTF
TGTGCCAGCAGCCTAGGACAGGGGGCCTATGGCTACACCTTC
>-|-|TRBV27|TRBJ1-1
CASSFATVMNTEAFF
TGTGCCAGCAGTTTCGCGACAGTGATGAACACTGAAGCTTTCTTT
>-|-|TRBV6-6|TRBJ1-6
CASKQADNSPLHF
TGTGCCAGCAAACAGGCCGATAATTCACCCCTCCACTTT
>-|-|TRBV6-5|TRBJ1-6
CASRSKGPLHF
TGTGCCAGCAGGAGCAAGGGGCCCCTCCACTTT
>once|-|TRBV5-4|TRBJ2-1
CASSSRSQANNEQFF
TGTGCCAGCAGCTCCCGCAGCCAAGCTAACAATGAGCAGTTCTTC
>-|-|TRBV6-1|TRBJ1-5
CASSEWAARLSNQPQHF
TGTGCCAGCAGTGAATGGGCCGCCCGATTGAGCAATCAGCCCCAGCATTTT
>-|TRBD1|TRBV5-1|TRBJ2-2
CASSYRLLGQGNTGELFF
TGCGCCAGCAGCTACCGCCTCCTCGGACAGGGGAACACCGGGGAGCTGTTTTTT
>-|TRBD1|TRBV6-1|TRBJ2-7
CASPGTGGYEQYF
TGTGCCAGCCCCGGGACAGGGGGCTACGAGCAGTACTTC